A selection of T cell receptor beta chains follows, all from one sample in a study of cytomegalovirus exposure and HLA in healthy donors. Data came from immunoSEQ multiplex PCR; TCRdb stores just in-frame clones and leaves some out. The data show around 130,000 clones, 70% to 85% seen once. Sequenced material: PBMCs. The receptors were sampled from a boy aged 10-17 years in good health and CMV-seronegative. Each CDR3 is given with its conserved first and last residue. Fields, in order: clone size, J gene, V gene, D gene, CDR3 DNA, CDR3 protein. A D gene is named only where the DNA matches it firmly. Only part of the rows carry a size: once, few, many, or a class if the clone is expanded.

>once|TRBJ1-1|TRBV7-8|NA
TGTGCCAGCAGTTTGAAGGGGGACACTGAAGCTTTCTTT
CASSLKGDTEAFF
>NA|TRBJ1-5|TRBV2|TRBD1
TGTGCCAGCGACCGACAGGGGGCGAAACCCCAGCATTTT
CASDRQGAKPQHF
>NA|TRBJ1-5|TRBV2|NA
TGTGCCAGCGCGGCCGGGGGGAGTGCCAATCAGCCCCAGCATTTT
CASAAGGSANQPQHF
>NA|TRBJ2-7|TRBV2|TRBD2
TGTGCCAGCCTTCCTGCTAGCGGGTCCTCCTACGAGCAGTACTTC
CASLPASGSSYEQYF
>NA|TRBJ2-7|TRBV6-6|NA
TGTGCCAGCAGTAGCCCACTCGAGCAGTACTTC
CASSSPLEQYF
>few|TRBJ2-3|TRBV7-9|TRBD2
TGTGCCAGCAGCGGAGGACTAGCGGACAGCACAGATACGCAGTATTTT
CASSGGLADSTDTQYF
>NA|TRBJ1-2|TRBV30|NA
TGTGCCTGGAGCACTGGTAACTATGGCTACACCTTC
CAWSTGNYGYTF
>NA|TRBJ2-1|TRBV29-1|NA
TGCAGCGTTGAACCCCGGGATCAGCAGTTCTTC
CSVEPRDQQFF
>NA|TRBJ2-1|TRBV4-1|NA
TGCGCCAGCAGCCAAGGCGGTACAGGGCCCTACAATGAGCAGTTCTTC
CASSQGGTGPYNEQFF
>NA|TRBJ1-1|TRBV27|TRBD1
TGTGCCAGCAGTTCCGGGACAGGGGGCTTACGGACTGAAGCTTTCTTT
CASSSGTGGLRTEAFF
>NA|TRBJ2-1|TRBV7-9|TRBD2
TGTGCCAGCAACTCCACCAGAACTAGCGGGAGTCGACCCAATGAGCAGTTCTTC
CASNSTRTSGSRPNEQFF
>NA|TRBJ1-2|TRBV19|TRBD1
TGTGCCAGTAGTCCTGGACAGGGGTCCCTTGGCTACACCTTC
CASSPGQGSLGYTF
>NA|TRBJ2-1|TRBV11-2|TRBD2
TGTGCCAGCAGCCATCTAGCGGGCTACAATGAGCAGTTCTTC
CASSHLAGYNEQFF
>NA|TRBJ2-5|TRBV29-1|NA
TGCAGCGTACAGGGATGGCAAGAGACCCAGTACTTC
CSVQGWQETQYF
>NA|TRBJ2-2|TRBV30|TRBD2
TGTGCCTGGACCTACCCGGGACTAGCTTACCCCGGGGAGCTGTTTTTT
CAWTYPGLAYPGELFF
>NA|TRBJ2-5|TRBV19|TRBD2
TGTGCCAGTACCATTAGCGGGAGAGGCGAAGAGACCCAGTACTTC
CASTISGRGEETQYF
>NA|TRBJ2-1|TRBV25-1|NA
TGTGCCAGCAGTCCCTCTAGGAAGGCAATCCAACATGAGCAGTTCTTC
CASSPSRKAIQHEQFF
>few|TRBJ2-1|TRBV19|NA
TGTGCCAGTAGTATCCGGGAGAGCTCCTACAATGAGCAGTTCTTC
CASSIRESSYNEQFF
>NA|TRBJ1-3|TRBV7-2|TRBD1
TGTGCCAGCAGCCTGGACAGGGGGGCTGGAAACACCATATATTTT
CASSLDRGAGNTIYF
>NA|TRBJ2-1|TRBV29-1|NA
TGCAGCGTTGAAAATAGTGTTTACAATGAGCAGTTCTTC
CSVENSVYNEQFF
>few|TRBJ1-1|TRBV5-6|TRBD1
TGTGCCAGCAGCCGACAGGGGGCTTTGTCAGGAGCTTTCTTT
CASSRQGALSGAFF
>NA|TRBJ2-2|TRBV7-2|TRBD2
TGTGCCAGCAGCTTTACTAGCGGGAGCCCCACCGGGGAGCTGTTTTTT
CASSFTSGSPTGELFF
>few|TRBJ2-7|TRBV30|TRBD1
TGTGCCTGGGGGACCGGGACAGGGGGCGAGCAGTACTTC
CAWGTGTGGEQYF
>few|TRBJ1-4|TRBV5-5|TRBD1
TGTGCCAGCAGCCCTGAGGCCCCAGGGGGCGATGAAAAACTGTTTTTT
CASSPEAPGGDEKLFF
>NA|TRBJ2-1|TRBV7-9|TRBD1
TGTGCCAGCAGTTCCGGGACAGGGAGAGAAAGGGAAAACAATGAGCAGTTCTTC
CASSSGTGRERENNEQFF
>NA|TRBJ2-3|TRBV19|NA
TGTGCCAGTAGTATAGCCCAAACGCAGTATTTT
CASSIAQTQYF
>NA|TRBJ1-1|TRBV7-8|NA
TGTGCCAGCAGCTTGCGGGACACTGAAGCTTTCTTT
CASSLRDTEAFF
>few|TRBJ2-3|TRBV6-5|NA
TGTGCCAGCCAGAGGGAGCTCGCAGATACGCAGTATTTT
CASQRELADTQYF
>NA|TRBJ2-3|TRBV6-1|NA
TGTGCCAGCAGTGACCCTAGGGGGAGCACAAGCACAGATACGCAGTATTTT
CASSDPRGSTSTDTQYF
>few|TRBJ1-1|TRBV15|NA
TGTGCCACCAGCACCGGGGTGAACACTGAAGCTTTCTTT
CATSTGVNTEAFF
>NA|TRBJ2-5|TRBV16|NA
TGTGCCAGCAGCCGTCGACTGAACCAAGAGACCCAGTACTTC
CASSRRLNQETQYF
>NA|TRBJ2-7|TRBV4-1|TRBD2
TGCGCCAGCAGCCAAGAATCAGCGGGGAGCTCCTACGAGCAGTACTTC
CASSQESAGSSYEQYF
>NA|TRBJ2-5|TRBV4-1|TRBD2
TGCGCCAGCAGCCAAACCGGGACTAAAAATCGCGGGACCCAGTACTTC
CASSQTGTKNRGTQYF
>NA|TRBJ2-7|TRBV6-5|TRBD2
TGTGCCAGCAGCCCACTGGGGACTAGCGGCTACGAGCAGTACTTC
CASSPLGTSGYEQYF
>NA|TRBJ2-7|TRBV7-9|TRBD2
TGTGCCTGCCAAACTAGCGTTTCCTACGAGCAGTACTTC
CACQTSVSYEQYF
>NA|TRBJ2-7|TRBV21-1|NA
TGTGCCAGCAGCAAAGTAAGGAAAGGGATTGGGAGCGAGCAGTACTTC
CASSKVRKGIGSEQYF
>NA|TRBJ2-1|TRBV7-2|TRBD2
TGTGCCAGCAGCCCTCCTTTGACTAGCGGGCTCTACAATGAGCAGTTCTTC
CASSPPLTSGLYNEQFF
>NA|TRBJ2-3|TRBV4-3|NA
TGCGCCAGCAGCCAAGGCATCCTAGCGTCCACAGATACGCAGTATTTT
CASSQGILASTDTQYF
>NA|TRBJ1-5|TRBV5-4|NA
TGTGCCAGCAGCCGGGATAGCAATCAGCCCCAGCATTTT
CASSRDSNQPQHF
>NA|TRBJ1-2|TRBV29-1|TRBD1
TGCAGCGTTGTTGTGGACAGGGGACGTGACTATGGCTACACCTTC
CSVVVDRGRDYGYTF
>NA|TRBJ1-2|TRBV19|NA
TGTGCCAGTACCCTAACGGGGGGAGCTAACTATGGCTACACCTTC
CASTLTGGANYGYTF